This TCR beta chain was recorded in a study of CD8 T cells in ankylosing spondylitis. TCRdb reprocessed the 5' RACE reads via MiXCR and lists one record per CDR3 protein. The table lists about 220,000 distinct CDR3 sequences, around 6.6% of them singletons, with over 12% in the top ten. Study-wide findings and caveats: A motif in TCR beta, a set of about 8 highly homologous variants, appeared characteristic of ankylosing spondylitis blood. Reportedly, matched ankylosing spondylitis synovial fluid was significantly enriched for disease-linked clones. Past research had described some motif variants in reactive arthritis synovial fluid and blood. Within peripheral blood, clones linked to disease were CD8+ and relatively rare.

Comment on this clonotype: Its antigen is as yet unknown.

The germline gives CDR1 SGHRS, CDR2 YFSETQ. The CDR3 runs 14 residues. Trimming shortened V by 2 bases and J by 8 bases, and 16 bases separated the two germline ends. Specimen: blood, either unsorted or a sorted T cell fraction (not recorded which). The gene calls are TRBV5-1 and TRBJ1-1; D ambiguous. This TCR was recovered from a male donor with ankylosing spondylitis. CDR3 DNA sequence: TGCGCCAGCAGCTTCAACGGCCCGGCTTTAGAAGCTTTCTTT. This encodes CASSFNGPALEAFF. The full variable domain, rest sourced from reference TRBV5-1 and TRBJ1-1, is KAGVTQTPRYLIKTRGQQVTLSCSPISGHRSVSWYQQTPGQGLQFLFEYFSETQRNKGNFPGRFSGRQFSNSRSEMNVSTLELGDSALYLCASSFNGPALEAFFGQGTRLTVV.